The sequence of this TCR beta chain was determined in a study of blood T cell repertoires in COVID-19. As for the study in general: Samples came from the United States, Italy and Spain, spanning acute and convalescent COVID-19. Nucleic acid was either cDNA or gDNA, and it came from T cells, B-cell-depleted T cells, or PBMCs.

In the authors' workflow: Reference gene primer amplification gave nucleated cell count estimates. Sequencing was performed with immunoSEQ multiplex PCR; in TCRdb, only in-frame clones are kept and a portion is missing. V, J and clone size reflect that table, while D and trimming were determined from the DNA. The profile shows under 150,000 clones, 70% to 90% of them singletons. The CDR3 is 16 amino acids. With 4 bases clipped from V and 8 bases from J, the junction kept 10 bases outside the gene matches. Germline values: CDR1 LGHNA, CDR2 YSLEER. Sequencing was carried out using peripheral blood. V usage is TRBV4-3 and J usage is TRBJ1-4, with TRBD1 matching 10 bases. The receptor was isolated from a man aged 55 to 70 with active or convalescent COVID-19. In nucleotides, the CDR3 is TGCGCCAGCAGCCCCGGGACAGGGGCGTTCGGGGAAAAACTGTTTTTT. Amino acid sequence: CASSPGTGAFGEKLFF.